Given below is one T cell receptor (beta chain) in context. Its antigen is unknown. Treatment noted: oral pan-JAK inhibitor, 5-10 mg twice daily. The CDR3 covers 16 residues. V dropped 3 bases and J dropped 0 bases, with 12 bases sitting between them. The V gene's germline CDR1 is SGHAT and CDR2 FQDESV (reference sequence). This sample is drawn from a study of CD8+ T cells in alopecia areata. Background on the study: Among treated patients, severity was scored by affected scalp area percentage.

Overall study findings and caveats: The study found higher clonality in lesional than normal scalp, especially in alopecia totalis/universalis. Scalp data also include sequences from resident alphabeta T cells of normal skin. Scalp and blood samples kept many expanded lesional clones throughout tofacitinib.

Extracted from the samples, RNA was reverse transcribed into cDNA to serve as the sequencing template. Data came from immunoSEQ multiplex PCR; TCRdb stores just in-frame clones and leaves some out. This sample has about 250,000 clones, with 50% to 75% found just once. This clonotype was sampled from a human donor with alopecia areata. The chain couples TRBV11-1 to TRBJ2-1; D remains ambiguous. The material sequenced was CD4+ T cells sorted from blood, taken around week 52, from a patient treated with tofacitinib. DNA for the CDR3: TGTGCCAGCAGCTTTTGGGCCGGAAGCTCCTACAATGAGCAGTTCTTC. This translates into CASSFWAGSSYNEQFF.